The T cell receptor (beta chain) described here comes from a study of OX40 agonist ivuxolimab in advanced cancers. At the level of the study: Partial responses occurred in Three dose-escalation patients, one with hepatocellular carcinoma and two with cutaneous melanoma. General study points: Within 6 weeks, CD4+ and CD8+ blood T cells expanded clonally at 0.1 to 3.0 mg/kg.

The sampling schedule covered blood at baseline, cycle 4 day 1, and cycle 7 day 1. As to this clone: Its antigen is as yet unknown.

Clones were read by immunoSEQ multiplex PCR, and TCRdb kept only the in-frame ones, dropping some. The sample yields around 70,000 clones, 65% to 90% seen once. Trimming removed 0 bases at V and 5 bases at J, with 15 bases between. The CDR3 consists of 17 residues. Germline CDR1 is SGDLS and CDR2 is YYNGEE. This receptor was identified in an adult with an advanced solid tumor such as melanoma, head and neck, liver or kidney cancer. The specimen comprised CD4+ or CD8+ T cells sorted from blood, sampled in a trial of the OX40 agonist ivuxolimab. The rearrangement links TRBV9 to TRBJ1-6; D gene uncertain. The CDR3 region has the DNA TGTGCCAGCAGCGTAGTCTGGAGGGCGGCCAATAATTCACCCCTCCACTTT. As protein: CASSVVWRAANNSPLHF.